This T cell receptor beta chain appears in the sequencing data of a study of shared clonotypes between healthy human individuals. Per germline, CDR1 SGHKS and CDR2 YYEKEE (reference sequence). The J segment lost 3 bases and the V segment lost 0 bases, leaving 8 bases of the junction unmatched. This CDR3 region has 16 residues. The protocol was immunoSEQ multiplex PCR, while the TCRdb copy is restricted to in-frame clones and leaves out a portion. The repertoire holds roughly 2,000,000 clones, with about 94% as singletons. Terminally differentiated effector memory CD45RA+ cells were excluded by CCR7 positive selection of CD45RO-negative cells.

The sequence derives from a man younger than 35 in good health. Some clones in this sample may be carry-over from other donors' samples. Sequenced sample: naive CD8+ T cells from PBMCs. V is TRBV5-5 and J is TRBJ2-7, with TRBD1 matching 8 bases. The CDR3 region has the DNA TGTGCCAGCAGCTTGGCCGTTTACAGGGGGGACTACGAGCAGTACTTC. Amino acid sequence: CASSLAVYRGDYEQYF.